The rows below give T cell receptor beta chains drawn from one sample of a study of beta chain features in type 1 diabetes. Generated by immunoSEQ multiplex PCR, the TCRdb table keeps only in-frame clones and is missing some. The table records about 360,000 clones, around an eighth of them present only once. The sample comprised naive CD4+ T cells from blood. The receptor source for this set is a man aged 18-30 years in good health. Each CDR3 is given with its conserved first and last residue. Each record gives: CDR3 DNA, CDR3 protein, V gene, clone size, J gene, D gene. D genes are given only for firm matches. Expanded clones get a size class; other rows say once, few or many, or leave the size out.

CDR3nt: TGTGCCAGCAGCTTAGTTAGCGGGGGGCCCTACGAGCAGTACTTC
CDR3aa: CASSLVSGGPYEQYF
v_gene: TRBV11-2
abundance: few
j_gene: TRBJ2-7
d_gene: TRBD2

CDR3nt: TGTGCCAGCTCGAATACCAGGGGCACTGAAGCTTTCTTT
CDR3aa: CASSNTRGTEAFF
v_gene: TRBV18
abundance: few
j_gene: TRBJ1-1
d_gene: -

CDR3nt: TGTGCCAGCAGCTCGGGACAGGGACACTCCTACGAGCAGTACTTC
CDR3aa: CASSSGQGHSYEQYF
v_gene: TRBV7-3
abundance: -
j_gene: TRBJ2-7
d_gene: TRBD1

CDR3nt: TGTGCCAGCTCCCTCCGGGGGGTGCCCCCCTACGAGCAGTACTTC
CDR3aa: CASSLRGVPPYEQYF
v_gene: TRBV6-5
abundance: few
j_gene: TRBJ2-7
d_gene: TRBD2

CDR3nt: TGTGCCAGCAGCGCCCAGGGGGGAGGAGAGACCCAGTACTTC
CDR3aa: CASSAQGGGETQYF
v_gene: TRBV9
abundance: -
j_gene: TRBJ2-5
d_gene: -

CDR3nt: TGTGCCAGCAGTGACTCAGAAAACTATGGCTACACCTTC
CDR3aa: CASSDSENYGYTF
v_gene: TRBV25-1
abundance: -
j_gene: TRBJ1-2
d_gene: -

CDR3nt: TGTGCCAGCAGCTCCGAGGGGGGGGTTACCTACGAGCAGTACTTC
CDR3aa: CASSSEGGVTYEQYF
v_gene: TRBV7-9
abundance: -
j_gene: TRBJ2-7
d_gene: -

CDR3nt: TGTGCCAGTAGTGGGACCCCCACAGGGGTATCCTACAATGAGCAGTTCTTC
CDR3aa: CASSGTPTGVSYNEQFF
v_gene: TRBV19
abundance: -
j_gene: TRBJ2-1
d_gene: TRBD1

CDR3nt: TGCGCCAGCAGCTTGGGGACAGGCCGGGAGACCCAGTACTTC
CDR3aa: CASSLGTGRETQYF
v_gene: TRBV5-1
abundance: few
j_gene: TRBJ2-5
d_gene: TRBD1

CDR3nt: TGTGCCTGGAGTCGGACTAGAAACAATGAGCAGTTCTTC
CDR3aa: CAWSRTRNNEQFF
v_gene: TRBV30
abundance: -
j_gene: TRBJ2-1
d_gene: TRBD2

CDR3nt: TGCGCCAGCAGCGGTAGCGGAACGAACACCGGGGAGCTGTTTTTT
CDR3aa: CASSGSGTNTGELFF
v_gene: TRBV5-1
abundance: few
j_gene: TRBJ2-2
d_gene: -

CDR3nt: TGTGCCAGCTCACCGGGGACAGGGTCTGTCGAGCAGTACTTC
CDR3aa: CASSPGTGSVEQYF
v_gene: TRBV18
abundance: -
j_gene: TRBJ2-7
d_gene: TRBD1

CDR3nt: TGTGCCAGCAGCCAAGCCGTCGGGACAGGCCTTACTTATGGCAATGAGCAGTTCTTC
CDR3aa: CASSQAVGTGLTYGNEQFF
v_gene: TRBV4-2
abundance: few
j_gene: TRBJ2-1
d_gene: TRBD1

CDR3nt: TGTGCCAGCAGCCCGAGCAATGAGCAGTTCTTC
CDR3aa: CASSPSNEQFF
v_gene: TRBV7-2
abundance: -
j_gene: TRBJ2-1
d_gene: -

CDR3nt: TGTGCCAGCAGCTTGGACAGACAGAACACTGAAGCTTTCTTT
CDR3aa: CASSLDRQNTEAFF
v_gene: TRBV7-2
abundance: -
j_gene: TRBJ1-1
d_gene: -

CDR3nt: TGCAGCGTTGAATACTCTGGGGCCAACGTCCTGACTTTC
CDR3aa: CSVEYSGANVLTF
v_gene: TRBV29-1
abundance: -
j_gene: TRBJ2-6
d_gene: -

CDR3nt: TGTGCCAGCAGTGAAAACTTGGTTGTGGAGACCCAGTACTTC
CDR3aa: CASSENLVVETQYF
v_gene: TRBV6-1
abundance: -
j_gene: TRBJ2-5
d_gene: -

CDR3nt: TGTGCCAGCAGCTCCCAGACAGGGGACATTCAGTACTTC
CDR3aa: CASSSQTGDIQYF
v_gene: TRBV7-3
abundance: -
j_gene: TRBJ2-4
d_gene: TRBD1

CDR3nt: TGCGCCAGCAGCCAGGGGACTAGCGGGAGGTACAATGAGCAGTTCTTC
CDR3aa: CASSQGTSGRYNEQFF
v_gene: TRBV4-3
abundance: few
j_gene: TRBJ2-1
d_gene: TRBD2

CDR3nt: TGTGCCAGCAGTCCGCCGGGCAATGAGCAGTTCTTC
CDR3aa: CASSPPGNEQFF
v_gene: TRBV27
abundance: -
j_gene: TRBJ2-1
d_gene: -

CDR3nt: TGTGCCAGCAGCCCCCGACAGGGTCCGAAGCAGTACTTC
CDR3aa: CASSPRQGPKQYF
v_gene: TRBV7-8
abundance: -
j_gene: TRBJ2-7
d_gene: TRBD1

CDR3nt: TGTGCCTGGAGTCTGGGACAGGGCGGTCAGGACACTGAAGCTTTCTTT
CDR3aa: CAWSLGQGGQDTEAFF
v_gene: TRBV30
abundance: few
j_gene: TRBJ1-1
d_gene: TRBD1

CDR3nt: TGTGCCAGTAGTAGGTCCAGGGACTCCTACGAGCAGTACTTC
CDR3aa: CASSRSRDSYEQYF
v_gene: TRBV19
abundance: few
j_gene: TRBJ2-7
d_gene: -

CDR3nt: TGTGCCAGCAGTCAAAACCGGGAGACCCAGTACTTC
CDR3aa: CASSQNRETQYF
v_gene: TRBV14
abundance: -
j_gene: TRBJ2-5
d_gene: -